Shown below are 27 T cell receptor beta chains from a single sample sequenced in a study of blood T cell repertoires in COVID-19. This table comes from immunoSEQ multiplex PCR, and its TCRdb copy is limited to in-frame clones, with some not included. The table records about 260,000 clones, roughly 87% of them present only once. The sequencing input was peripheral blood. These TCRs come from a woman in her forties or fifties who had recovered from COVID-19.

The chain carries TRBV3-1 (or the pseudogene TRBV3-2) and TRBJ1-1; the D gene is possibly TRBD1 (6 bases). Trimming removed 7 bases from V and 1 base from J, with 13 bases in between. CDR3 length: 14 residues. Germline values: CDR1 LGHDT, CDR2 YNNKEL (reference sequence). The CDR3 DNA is TGTGCCAGCACACTGGGACACCCGAACACTGAAGCTTTCTTT. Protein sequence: CASTLGHPNTEAFF.

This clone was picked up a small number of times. DNA of the CDR3: TGTGCCAGCAGTTACTCGACTGGGACAGCAAATCAGCCCCAGCATTTT. Translation: CASSYSTGTANQPQHF. The chain is built from TRBV6-6 and TRBJ1-5; 7 bases align to TRBD1. The CDR3 extends over 16 amino acids. J lost 4 bases, V lost 0 bases, and 6 bases had no gene match. Germline loops: CDR1 MNHNY, CDR2 SVGAGI (reference sequence).

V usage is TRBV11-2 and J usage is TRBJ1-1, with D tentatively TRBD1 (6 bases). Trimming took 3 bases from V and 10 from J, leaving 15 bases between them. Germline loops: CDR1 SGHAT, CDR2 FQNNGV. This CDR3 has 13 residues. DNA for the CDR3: TGTGCCAGCAGCTTGTACAGGGTGAAGGGAGCTTTCTTT. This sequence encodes CASSLYRVKGAFF.

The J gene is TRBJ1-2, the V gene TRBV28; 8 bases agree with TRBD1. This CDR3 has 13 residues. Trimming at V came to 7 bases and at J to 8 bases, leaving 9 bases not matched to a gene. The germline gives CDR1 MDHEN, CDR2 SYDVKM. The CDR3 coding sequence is TGTGCCAGCATATATCAGGGGGCGCAAGGCTACACCTTC. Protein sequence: CASIYQGAQGYTF.

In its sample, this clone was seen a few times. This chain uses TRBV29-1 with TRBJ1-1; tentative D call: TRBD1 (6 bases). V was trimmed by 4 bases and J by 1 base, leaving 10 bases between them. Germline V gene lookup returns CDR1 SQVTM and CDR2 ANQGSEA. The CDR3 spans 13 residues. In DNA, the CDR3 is TGCAGCGTTGCGCAACAGGGGAACACTGAAGCTTTCTTT. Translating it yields CSVAQQGNTEAFF.

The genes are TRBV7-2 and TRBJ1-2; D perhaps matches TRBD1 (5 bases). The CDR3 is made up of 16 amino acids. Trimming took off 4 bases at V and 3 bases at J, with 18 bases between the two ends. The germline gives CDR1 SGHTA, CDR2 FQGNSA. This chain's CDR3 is CASSSPWGGSDYGYTF. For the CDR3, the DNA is TGTGCCAGCAGCTCGCCTTGGGGGGGAAGTGACTATGGCTACACCTTC. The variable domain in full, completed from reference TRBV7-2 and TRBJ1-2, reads GAGVSQSPSNKVTEKGKDVELRCDPISGHTALYWYRQSLGQGLEFLIYFQGNSAPDKSGLPSDRFSAERTGGSVSTLTIQRTQQEDSAVYLCASSSPWGGSDYGYTFGSGTRLTVV.

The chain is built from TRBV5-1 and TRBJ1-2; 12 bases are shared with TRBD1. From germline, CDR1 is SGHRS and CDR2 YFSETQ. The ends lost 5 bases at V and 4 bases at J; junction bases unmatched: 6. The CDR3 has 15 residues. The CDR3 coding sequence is TGCGCCAGCAGGGCCGGGACAGGGGGCTTCTATGGCTACACCTTC. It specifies CASRAGTGGFYGYTF.

In DNA form, the CDR3 reads TGTGCCAGCTCGGGACTAGCGGTTTCGGGGACCGGGGAGCTGTTTTTT. Encoded protein: CASSGLAVSGTGELFF. V is TRBV4-2 and J is TRBJ2-2; TRBD2 matches 11 bases. This CDR3 is 16 amino acids long. Germline-derived CDR1 and CDR2 are LGHNA and YNFKEQ. V lost 8 bases, J lost 5 bases, and 10 bases stayed unmatched.

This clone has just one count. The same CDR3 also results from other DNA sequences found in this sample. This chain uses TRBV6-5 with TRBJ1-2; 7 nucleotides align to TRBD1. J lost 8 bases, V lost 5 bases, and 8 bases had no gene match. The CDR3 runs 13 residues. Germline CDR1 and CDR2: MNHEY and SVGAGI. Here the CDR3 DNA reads TGTGCCAGCAGTCAACAGGGGCTTGGGGGCTACACCTTC. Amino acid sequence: CASSQQGLGGYTF.

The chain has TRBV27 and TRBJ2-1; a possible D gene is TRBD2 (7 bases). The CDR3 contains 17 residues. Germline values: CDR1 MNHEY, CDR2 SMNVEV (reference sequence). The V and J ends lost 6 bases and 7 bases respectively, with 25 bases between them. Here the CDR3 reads CASSSLGGGVIYNEQFF. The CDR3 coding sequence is TGTGCCAGCAGCTCCTTAGGGGGAGGGGTAATTTATAATGAGCAGTTCTTC.

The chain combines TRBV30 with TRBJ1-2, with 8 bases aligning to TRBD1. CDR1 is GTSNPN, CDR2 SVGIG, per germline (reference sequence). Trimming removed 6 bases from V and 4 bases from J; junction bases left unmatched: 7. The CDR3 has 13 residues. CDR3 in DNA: TGTGCCTGCCAACAGGGGGATAGCTATGGCTACACCTTC. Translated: CACQQGDSYGYTF.

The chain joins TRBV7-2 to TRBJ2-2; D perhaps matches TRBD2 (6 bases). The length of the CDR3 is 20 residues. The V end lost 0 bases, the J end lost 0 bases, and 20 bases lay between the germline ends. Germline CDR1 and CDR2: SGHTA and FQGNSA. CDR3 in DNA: TGTGCCAGCAGCTTAGCCTCCATTGTATTCGGGAGCGCGAACACCGGGGAGCTGTTTTTT. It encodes CASSLASIVFGSANTGELFF.

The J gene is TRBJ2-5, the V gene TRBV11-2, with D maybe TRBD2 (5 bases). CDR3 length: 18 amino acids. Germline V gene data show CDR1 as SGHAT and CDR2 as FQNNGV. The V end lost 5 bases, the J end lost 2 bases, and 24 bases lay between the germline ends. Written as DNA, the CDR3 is TGTGCCAGCAGCCCCATACTTTCCGGCGGACTCCGGCAAGAGACCCAGTACTTC. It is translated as CASSPILSGGLRQETQYF.

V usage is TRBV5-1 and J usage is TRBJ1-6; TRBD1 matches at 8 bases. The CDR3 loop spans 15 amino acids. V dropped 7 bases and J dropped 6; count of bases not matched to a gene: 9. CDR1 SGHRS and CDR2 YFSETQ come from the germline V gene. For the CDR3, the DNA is TGCGCCAGCGGTATGGGCGGGACAGGTAATTCACCCCTCCACTTT. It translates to CASGMGGTGNSPLHF.

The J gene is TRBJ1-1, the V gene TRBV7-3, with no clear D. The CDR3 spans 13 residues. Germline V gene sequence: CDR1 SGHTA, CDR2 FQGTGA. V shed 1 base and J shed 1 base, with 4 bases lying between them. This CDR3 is CASSLNRNTEAFF. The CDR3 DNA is TGTGCCAGCAGCTTAAATCGGAACACTGAAGCTTTCTTT. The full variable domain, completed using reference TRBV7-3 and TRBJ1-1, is GAGVSQTPSNKVTEKGKYVELRCDPISGHTALYWYRQSLGQGPEFLIYFQGTGAADDSGLPNDRFFAVRPEGSVSTLKIQRTERGDSAVYLCASSLNRNTEAFFGQGTRLTVV.

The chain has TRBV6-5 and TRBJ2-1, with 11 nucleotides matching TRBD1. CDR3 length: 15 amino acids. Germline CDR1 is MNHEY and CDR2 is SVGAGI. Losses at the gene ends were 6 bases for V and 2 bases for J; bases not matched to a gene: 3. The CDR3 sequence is CASRRTGGAYNEQFF. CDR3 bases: TGTGCCAGCAGGAGGACAGGGGGCGCCTACAATGAGCAGTTCTTC.

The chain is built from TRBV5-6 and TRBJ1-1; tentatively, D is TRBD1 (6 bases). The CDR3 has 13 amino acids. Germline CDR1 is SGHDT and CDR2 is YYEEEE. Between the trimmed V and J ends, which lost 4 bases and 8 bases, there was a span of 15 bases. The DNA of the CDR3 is TGTGCCAGCAGCGTGAGACAGGCAGCCGAAGCTTTCTTT. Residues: CASSVRQAAEAFF.

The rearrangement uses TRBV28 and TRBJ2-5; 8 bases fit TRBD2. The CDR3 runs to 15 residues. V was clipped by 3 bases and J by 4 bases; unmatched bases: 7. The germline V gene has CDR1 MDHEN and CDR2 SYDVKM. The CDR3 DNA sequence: TGTGCCAGCAGTTTTGGCATAGCGGGATTAGAGACCCAGTACTTC. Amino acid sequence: CASSFGIAGLETQYF. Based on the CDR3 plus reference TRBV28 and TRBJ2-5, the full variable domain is DVKVTQSSRYLVKRTGEKVFLECVQDMDHENMFWYRQDPGLGLRLIYFSYDVKMKEKGDIPEGYSVSREKKERFSLILESASTNQTSMYLCASSFGIAGLETQYFGPGTRLLVL.

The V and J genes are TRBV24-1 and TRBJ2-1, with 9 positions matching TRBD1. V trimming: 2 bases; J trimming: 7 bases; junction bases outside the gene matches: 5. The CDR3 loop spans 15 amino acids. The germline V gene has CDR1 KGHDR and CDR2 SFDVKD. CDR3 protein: CATSDWGQGVNEQFF. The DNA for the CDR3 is TGTGCCACCAGTGATTGGGGACAGGGAGTAAATGAGCAGTTCTTC.

The CDR3 spells CASSLALFGVGGYTF. The CDR3 bases are TGCGCCAGCAGCCTAGCGCTTTTCGGGGTTGGGGGCTACACCTTC. V and J are TRBV4-3 and TRBJ1-2; D call uncertain. This CDR3 region has 15 residues. The V end was cut by 4 bases, the J end by 8 bases, with 20 bases between. CDR1 and CDR2 from the germline V gene are LGHNA and YSLEER.

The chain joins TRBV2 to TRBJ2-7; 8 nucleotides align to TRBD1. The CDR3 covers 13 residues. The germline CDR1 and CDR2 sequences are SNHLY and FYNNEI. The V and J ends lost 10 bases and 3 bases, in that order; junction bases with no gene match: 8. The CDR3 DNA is TGTGCCACTTTACCCGACAGGGGCTACGAGCAGTACTTC. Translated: CATLPDRGYEQYF.

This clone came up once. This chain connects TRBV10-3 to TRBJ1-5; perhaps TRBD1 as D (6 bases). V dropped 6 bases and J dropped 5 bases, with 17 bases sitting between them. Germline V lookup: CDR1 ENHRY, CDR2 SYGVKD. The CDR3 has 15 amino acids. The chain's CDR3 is CAIRKEIQGYQPQHF. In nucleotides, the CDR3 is TGTGCCATCAGGAAGGAAATACAGGGTTATCAGCCCCAGCATTTT.

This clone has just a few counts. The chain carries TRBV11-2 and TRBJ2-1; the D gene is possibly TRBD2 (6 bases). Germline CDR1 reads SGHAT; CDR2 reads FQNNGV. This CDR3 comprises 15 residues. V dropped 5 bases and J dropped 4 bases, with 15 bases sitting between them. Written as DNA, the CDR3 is TGTGCCAGCAGCCCGAATAGCGGAGGTTACAATGAGCAGTTCTTC. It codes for CASSPNSGGYNEQFF.

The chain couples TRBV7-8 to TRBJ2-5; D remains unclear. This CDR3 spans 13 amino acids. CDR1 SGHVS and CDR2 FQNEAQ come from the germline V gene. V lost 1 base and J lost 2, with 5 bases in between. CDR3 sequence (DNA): TGTGCCAGCAGCTTAGAGAGTCAAGAGACCCAGTACTTC. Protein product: CASSLESQETQYF.

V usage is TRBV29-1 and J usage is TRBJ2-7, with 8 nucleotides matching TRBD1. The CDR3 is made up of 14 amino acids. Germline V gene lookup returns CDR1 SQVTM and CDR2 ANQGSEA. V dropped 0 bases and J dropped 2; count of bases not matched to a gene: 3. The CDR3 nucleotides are TGCAGCGTTGAAGATCCGGGACAGGCCTACGAGCAGTACTTC. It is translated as CSVEDPGQAYEQYF.

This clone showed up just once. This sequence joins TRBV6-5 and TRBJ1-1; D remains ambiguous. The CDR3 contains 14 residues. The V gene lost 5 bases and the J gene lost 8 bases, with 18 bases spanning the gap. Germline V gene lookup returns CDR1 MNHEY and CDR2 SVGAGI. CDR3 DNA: TGTGCCAGCAGTCCTGTATCCTACCGATTCGAAGCTTTCTTT. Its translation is CASSPVSYRFEAFF.

The CDR3 sequence: CASSSIARGRFSYGYTF. CDR3 nucleotide sequence: TGTGCCAGCAGCTCCATTGCCAGGGGGCGCTTTAGCTATGGCTACACCTTC. V gene TRBV7-2 combines with J gene TRBJ1-2; 8 nucleotides align to TRBD1. This CDR3 region has 17 residues. Germline V gene lookup returns CDR1 SGHTA and CDR2 FQGNSA. With V trimmed by 4 bases and J by 4 bases, 14 bases remained unmatched. Full variable domain (rest looked up from reference TRBV7-2 and TRBJ1-2): GAGVSQSPSNKVTEKGKDVELRCDPISGHTALYWYRQSLGQGLEFLIYFQGNSAPDKSGLPSDRFSAERTGGSVSTLTIQRTQQEDSAVYLCASSSIARGRFSYGYTFGSGTRLTVV.